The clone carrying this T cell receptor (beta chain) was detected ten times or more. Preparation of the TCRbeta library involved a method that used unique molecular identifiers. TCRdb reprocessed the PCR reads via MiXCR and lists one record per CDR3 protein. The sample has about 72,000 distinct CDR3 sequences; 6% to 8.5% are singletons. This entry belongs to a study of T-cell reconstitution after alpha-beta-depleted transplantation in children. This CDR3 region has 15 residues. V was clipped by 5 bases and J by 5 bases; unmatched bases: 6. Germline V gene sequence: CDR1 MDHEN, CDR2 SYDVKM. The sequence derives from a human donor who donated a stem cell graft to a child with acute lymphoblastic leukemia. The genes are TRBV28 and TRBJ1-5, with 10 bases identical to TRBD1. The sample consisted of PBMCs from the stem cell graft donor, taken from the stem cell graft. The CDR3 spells CASSPDRGLHQPQHF. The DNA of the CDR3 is TGTGCCAGCAGTCCTGACAGGGGGCTGCATCAGCCCCAGCATTTT.